This T cell receptor beta chain was identified during a study of cytomegalovirus exposure and HLA in healthy donors. Study-level results: TCR beta V segments were, for the most part, productive about 87% or about 30% of the time in an earlier analysis. A later analysis found most CMV-associated TCR beta chains apparently HLA-restricted. Judged likely to be a sequencing artifact was a cluster of highly shared sequence variants.

Amplification used 60 Vbeta primers and 13 Jbeta primers. Generated by immunoSEQ multiplex PCR, the TCRdb table keeps only in-frame clones and is missing some. Of approximately 92,000 clones listed, just under 70% are singletons. Germline-derived CDR1 and CDR2 are SGHRS and YFSETQ. The CDR3 spans 14 residues. Trimming pared 0 bases from V and 3 bases from J, leaving 9 bases between. A remark on this clone: Its antigen is still unknown.

The chain combines TRBV5-1 with TRBJ1-1; D is ambiguous. This receptor was identified in a man aged 50-59 years in good health and CMV-seronegative. The material sequenced was PBMCs. The CDR3, as DNA: TGCGCCAGCAGCTTGGTTCGCGGTTACACTGAAGCTTTCTTT. Amino acid sequence: CASSLVRGYTEAFF.